A selection of T cell receptor beta chains follows, all from one sample in a study of cytomegalovirus exposure and HLA in healthy donors. Measured with immunoSEQ multiplex PCR; TCRdb has only the in-frame clones, and not every one. Here the sample spans 150,000 or so clones, 70% to 90% being singletons. The sequencing input was PBMCs. These receptors all come from a man younger than 30 in good health and CMV-seropositive. Both conserved end residues are part of each CDR3. A D gene is named only where the DNA matches it firmly. Clone size appears in some rows only: once, few, many, or a class for an expanded clone.

-	few	TRBV5-6	TRBJ1-1	CASSLLWDTGVPRNTEAFF	TGTGCCAGCAGCTTGTTATGGGACACAGGAGTCCCTAGGAACACTGAAGCTTTCTTT
-	-	TRBV5-1	TRBJ1-1	CASSLEAGLNTEAFF	TGCGCCAGCAGCCTGGAGGCCGGGTTGAACACTGAAGCTTTCTTT
-	once	TRBV19	TRBJ2-7	CASSIGGHPFYEQYF	TGTGCCAGTAGTATTGGGGGACACCCCTTCTACGAGCAGTACTTC
-	-	TRBV6-1	TRBJ1-1	CASTPPRGAGTEAFF	TGTGCCAGCACCCCCCCTCGGGGGGCAGGGACTGAAGCTTTCTTT
TRBD2	-	TRBV7-9	TRBJ2-5	CASSPRLAGETQYF	TGTGCCAGCAGCCCCCGACTAGCAGGGGAGACCCAGTACTTC
TRBD1	-	TRBV19	TRBJ1-4	CASSYRGAEKLFF	TGTGCCAGTAGTTACAGGGGGGCTGAAAAACTGTTTTTT
-	-	TRBV10-3	TRBJ1-2	CAISPAGEPYGYTF	TGTGCCATCAGTCCCGCAGGGGAACCCTATGGCTACACCTTC
-	-	TRBV27	TRBJ2-2	CASSLGQGRAGELFF	TGTGCCAGCAGTTTAGGTCAGGGGAGGGCCGGGGAGCTGTTTTTT
-	-	TRBV28	TRBJ2-7	CASCGPEQYF	TGTGCCAGCTGTGGGCCCGAGCAGTACTTC
TRBD2	-	TRBV7-8	TRBJ2-3	CASSPRLAGGPGTQYF	TGTGCCAGCAGCCCTCGACTAGCGGGGGGCCCGGGTACGCAGTATTTT
-	-	TRBV27	TRBJ2-7	CASSRNGRSYEQYF	TGTGCCAGCAGTAGAAACGGTCGATCCTACGAGCAGTACTTC
TRBD1	-	TRBV27	TRBJ2-2	CVARTGGGTGELFF	TGTGTCGCGCGTACAGGGGGCGGCACCGGGGAGCTGTTTTTT
-	-	TRBV29-1	TRBJ1-2	CSVEDGQLYGYTF	TGCAGCGTTGAAGATGGACAGCTCTATGGCTACACCTTC
TRBD2	-	TRBV6-5	TRBJ2-7	CASSLPGLAFEQYF	TGTGCCAGCAGTTTACCGGGACTAGCGTTTGAGCAGTACTTC
-	-	TRBV10-3	TRBJ2-1	CAIRANTGTRTNEQFF	TGTGCCATCAGAGCCAATACCGGGACACGGACCAATGAGCAGTTCTTC